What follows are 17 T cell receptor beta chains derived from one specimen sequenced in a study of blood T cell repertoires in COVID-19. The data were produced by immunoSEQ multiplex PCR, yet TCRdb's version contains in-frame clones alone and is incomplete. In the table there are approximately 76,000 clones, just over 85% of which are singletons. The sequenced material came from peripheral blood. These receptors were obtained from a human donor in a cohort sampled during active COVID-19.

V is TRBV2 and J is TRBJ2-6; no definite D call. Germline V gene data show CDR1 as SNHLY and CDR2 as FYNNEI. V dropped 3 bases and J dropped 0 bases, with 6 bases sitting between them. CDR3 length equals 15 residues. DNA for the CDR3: TGTGCCAGCAGTGAGGCCCGCTCTGGGGCCAACGTCCTGACTTTC. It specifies CASSEARSGANVLTF.

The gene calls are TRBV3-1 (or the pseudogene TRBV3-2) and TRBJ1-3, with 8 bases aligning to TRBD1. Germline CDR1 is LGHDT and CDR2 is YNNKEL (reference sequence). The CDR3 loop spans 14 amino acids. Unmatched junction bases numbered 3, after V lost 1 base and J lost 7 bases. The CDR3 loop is CASSQGQGANTIYF. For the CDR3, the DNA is TGTGCCAGCAGCCAAGGGCAGGGGGCGAACACCATATATTTT.

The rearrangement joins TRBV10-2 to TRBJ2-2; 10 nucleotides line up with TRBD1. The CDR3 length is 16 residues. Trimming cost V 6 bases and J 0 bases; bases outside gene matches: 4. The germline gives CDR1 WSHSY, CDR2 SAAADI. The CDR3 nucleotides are TGCGCCAGCAGCGGGACAGGGGCCGCGAACACCGGGGAGCTGTTTTTT. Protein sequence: CASSGTGAANTGELFF.

CDR3 in DNA: TGTGCCAGTAGTAAACAGGGGGCGGGCCAAGAGACCCAGTACTTC. This gives the protein CASSKQGAGQETQYF. The gene calls are TRBV19 and TRBJ2-5, with 9 nucleotides matching TRBD1. Trimming took 4 bases from V and 1 from J; bases not matched to a gene: 4. Germline V gene lookup returns CDR1 LNHDA and CDR2 SQIVND (reference sequence). The CDR3 totals 15 residues.

CDR3 bases: TGTGCCAGAGGGGCAACTAATGAAAAACTGTTTTTT. Amino acids: CARGATNEKLFF. The V call is TRBV19, the J call TRBJ1-4; perhaps TRBD1 as D (5 bases). CDR3 length: 12 residues. CDR1 LNHDA and CDR2 SQIVND come from the germline V gene (reference sequence). V was cut by 9 bases and J by 0 bases, with 5 bases left in between.

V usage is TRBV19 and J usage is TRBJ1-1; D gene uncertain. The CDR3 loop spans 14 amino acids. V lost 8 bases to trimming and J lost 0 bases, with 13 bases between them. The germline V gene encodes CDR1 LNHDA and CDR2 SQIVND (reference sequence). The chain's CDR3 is CASSGSQMNTEAFF. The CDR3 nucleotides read TGTGCCAGTTCCGGGTCCCAAATGAACACTGAAGCTTTCTTT.

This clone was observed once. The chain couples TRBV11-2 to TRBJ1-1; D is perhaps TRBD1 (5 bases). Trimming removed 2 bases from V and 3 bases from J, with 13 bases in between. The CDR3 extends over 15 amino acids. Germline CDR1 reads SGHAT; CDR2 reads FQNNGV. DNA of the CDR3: TGTGCCAGCAGCTTACAAGTGACAGAGTACACTGAAGCTTTCTTT. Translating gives CASSLQVTEYTEAFF. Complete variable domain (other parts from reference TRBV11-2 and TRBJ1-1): EAGVAQSPRYKIIEKRQSVAFWCNPISGHATLYWYQQILGQGPKLLIQFQNNGVVDDSQLPKDRFSAERLKGVDSTLKIQPAKLEDSAVYLCASSLQVTEYTEAFFGQGTRLTVV.

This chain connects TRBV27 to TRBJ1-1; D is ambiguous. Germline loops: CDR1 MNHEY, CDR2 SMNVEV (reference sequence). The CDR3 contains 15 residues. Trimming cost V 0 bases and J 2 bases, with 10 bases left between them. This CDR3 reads CASSLSSGRNTEAFF. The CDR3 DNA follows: TGTGCCAGCAGTTTATCGTCAGGCAGAAACACTGAAGCTTTCTTT.

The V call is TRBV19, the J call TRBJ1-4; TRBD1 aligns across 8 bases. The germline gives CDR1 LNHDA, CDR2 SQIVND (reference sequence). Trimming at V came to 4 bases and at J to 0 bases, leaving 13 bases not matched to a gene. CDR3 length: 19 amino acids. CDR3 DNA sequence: TGTGCCAGTAGTACTTACACCGGGACAGGCTATGCAACTAATGAAAAACTGTTTTTT. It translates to CASSTYTGTGYATNEKLFF.

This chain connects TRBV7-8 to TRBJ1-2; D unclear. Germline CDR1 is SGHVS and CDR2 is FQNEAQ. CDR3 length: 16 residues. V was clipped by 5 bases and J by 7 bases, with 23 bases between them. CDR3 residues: CASSGQLGRASTGYTF. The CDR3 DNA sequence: TGTGCCAGCAGCGGGCAGCTTGGGAGAGCCTCCACTGGCTACACCTTC.

CDR3 sequence (DNA): TGTGCCAGTAGTATGGGGCGGACGCCAAATCAGCCCCAGCATTTT. It codes for CASSMGRTPNQPQHF. This chain connects TRBV19 to TRBJ1-5; tentatively, D is TRBD1 (5 bases). The CDR3 is made up of 15 amino acids. The germline V and J ends were trimmed by 3 bases and 4 bases, with 13 bases remaining between them. Germline assignment: CDR1 LNHDA and CDR2 SQIVND (reference sequence).

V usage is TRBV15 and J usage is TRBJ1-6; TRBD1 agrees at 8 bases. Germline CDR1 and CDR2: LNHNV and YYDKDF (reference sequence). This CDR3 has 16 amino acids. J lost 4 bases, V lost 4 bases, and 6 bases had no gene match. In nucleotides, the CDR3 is TGTGCCACCAGCACTGCGACAGGGGTATATAATTCACCCCTCCACTTT. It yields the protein CATSTATGVYNSPLHF. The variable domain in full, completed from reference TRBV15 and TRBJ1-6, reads DAMVIQNPRYQVTQFGKPVTLSCSQTLNHNVMYWYQQKSSQAPKLLFHYYDKDFNNEADTPDNFQSRRPNTSFCFLDIRSPGLGDTAMYLCATSTATGVYNSPLHFGNGTRLTVT.

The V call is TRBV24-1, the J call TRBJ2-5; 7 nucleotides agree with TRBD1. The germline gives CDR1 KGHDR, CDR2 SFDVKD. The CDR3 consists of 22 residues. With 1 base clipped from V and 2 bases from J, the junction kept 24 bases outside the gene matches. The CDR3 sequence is CATSDFGSAAGGDWTRQETQYF. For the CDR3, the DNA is TGTGCCACCAGTGATTTCGGTTCCGCGGCAGGGGGTGATTGGACGAGACAAGAGACCCAGTACTTC.

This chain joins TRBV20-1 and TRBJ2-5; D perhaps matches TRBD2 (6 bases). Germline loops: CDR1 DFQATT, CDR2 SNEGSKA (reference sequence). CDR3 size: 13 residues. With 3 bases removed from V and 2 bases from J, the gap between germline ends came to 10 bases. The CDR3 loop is CSASLAQQETQYF. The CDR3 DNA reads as TGCAGTGCTAGTCTAGCGCAACAAGAGACCCAGTACTTC.

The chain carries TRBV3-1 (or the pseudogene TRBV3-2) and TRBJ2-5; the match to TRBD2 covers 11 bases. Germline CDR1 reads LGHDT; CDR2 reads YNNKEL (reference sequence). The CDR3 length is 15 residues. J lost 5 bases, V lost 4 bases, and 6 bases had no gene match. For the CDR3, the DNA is TGTGCCAGCAGCCGCGCTAGCGGGAGGAGCGAGACCCAGTACTTC. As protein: CASSRASGRSETQYF.

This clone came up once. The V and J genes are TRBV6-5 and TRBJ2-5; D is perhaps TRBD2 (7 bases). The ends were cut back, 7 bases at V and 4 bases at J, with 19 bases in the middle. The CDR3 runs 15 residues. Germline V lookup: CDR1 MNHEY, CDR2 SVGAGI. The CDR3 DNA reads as TGTGCCAGCACCGACCCTGGGGGGGCGGGAGAGACCCAGTACTTC. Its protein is CASTDPGGAGETQYF.

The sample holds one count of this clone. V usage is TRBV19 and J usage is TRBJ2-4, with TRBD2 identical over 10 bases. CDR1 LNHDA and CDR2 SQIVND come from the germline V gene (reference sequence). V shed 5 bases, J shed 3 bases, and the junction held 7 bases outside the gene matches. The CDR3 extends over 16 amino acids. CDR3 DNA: TGTGCCAGTAGTCCTGGACTAGCGGCCCTCAAAAACATTCAGTACTTC. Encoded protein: CASSPGLAALKNIQYF.